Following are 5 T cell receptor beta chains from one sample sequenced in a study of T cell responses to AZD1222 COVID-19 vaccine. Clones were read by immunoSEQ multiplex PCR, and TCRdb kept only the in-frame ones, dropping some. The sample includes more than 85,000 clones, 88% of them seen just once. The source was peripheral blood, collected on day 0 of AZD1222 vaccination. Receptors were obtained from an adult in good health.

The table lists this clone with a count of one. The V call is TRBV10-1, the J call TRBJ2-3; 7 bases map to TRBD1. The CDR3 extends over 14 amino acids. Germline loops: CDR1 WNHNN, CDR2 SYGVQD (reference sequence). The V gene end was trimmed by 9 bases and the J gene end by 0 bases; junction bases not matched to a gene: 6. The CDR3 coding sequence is TGCGCCAGTCGACAGGGAACTAGCACAGATACGCAGTATTTT. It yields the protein CASRQGTSTDTQYF.

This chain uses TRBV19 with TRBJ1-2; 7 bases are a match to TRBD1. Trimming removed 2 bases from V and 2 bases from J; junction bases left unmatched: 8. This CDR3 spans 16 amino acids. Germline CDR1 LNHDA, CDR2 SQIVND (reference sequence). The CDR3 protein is CASSIIGQAGNYGYTF. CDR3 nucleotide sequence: TGTGCCAGTAGTATAATTGGACAGGCGGGAAACTATGGCTACACCTTC.

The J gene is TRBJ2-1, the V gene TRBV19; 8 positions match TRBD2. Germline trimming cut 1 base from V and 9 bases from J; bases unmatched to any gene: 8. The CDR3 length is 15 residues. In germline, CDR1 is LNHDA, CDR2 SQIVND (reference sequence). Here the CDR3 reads CASSIAGGQGGEQFF. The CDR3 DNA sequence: TGTGCCAGTAGTATAGCGGGAGGGCAAGGGGGTGAGCAGTTCTTC.

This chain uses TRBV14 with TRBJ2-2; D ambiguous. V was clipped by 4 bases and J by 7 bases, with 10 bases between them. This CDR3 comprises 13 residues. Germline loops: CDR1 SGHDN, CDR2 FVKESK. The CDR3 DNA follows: TGTGCCAGCAGCCCTACTCGAAGCGGGGAGCTGTTTTTT. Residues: CASSPTRSGELFF. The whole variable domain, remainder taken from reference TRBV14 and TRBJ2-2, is EAGVTQFPSHSVIEKGQTVTLRCDPISGHDNLYWYRRVMGKEIKFLLHFVKESKQDESGMPNNRFLAERTGGTYSTLKVQPAELEDSGVYFCASSPTRSGELFFGEGSRLTVL.

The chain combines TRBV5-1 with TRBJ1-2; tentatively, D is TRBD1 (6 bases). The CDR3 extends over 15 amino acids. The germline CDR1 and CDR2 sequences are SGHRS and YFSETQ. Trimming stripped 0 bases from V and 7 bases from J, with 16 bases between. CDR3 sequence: CASSLDRAGEGGYTF. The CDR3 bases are TGCGCCAGCAGCTTGGACCGGGCAGGGGAAGGTGGCTACACCTTC.